These 27 T cell receptor beta chains share one sample of origin, sequenced in a study of T-cell reconstitution after alpha-beta-depleted transplantation in children. Unique molecular identifiers were built into the TCRbeta library. TCRdb reprocessed the PCR reads with MiXCR, giving one entry per CDR3 protein. The sample shows around 380,000 distinct CDR3 sequences, roughly 11% of them seen only once. Material: PBMCs from the stem cell graft donor, obtained from the stem cell graft. These TCRs come from a human donor who donated a stem cell graft to a child with acute myeloid leukemia.

This clonotype was counted between two and nine times. The CDR3 reads CSVSPTDYGYTF. CDR3 bases: TGCAGCGTTTCCCCGACGGACTATGGCTACACCTTC. This rearrangement joins TRBV29-1 to TRBJ1-2; D unresolved. Germline V gene data show CDR1 as SQVTM and CDR2 as ANQGSEA. Trimming shortened V by 5 bases and J by 3 bases, and 10 bases separated the two germline ends. The CDR3 covers 12 residues.

This clonotype showed up just a few times. The CDR3 sequence: CASSRNGLAEDTQYF. The CDR3 nucleotides read TGTGCCAGCAGCCGCAACGGACTAGCAGAAGATACGCAGTATTTT. This sequence joins TRBV4-2 and TRBJ2-3, with 8 bases aligning to TRBD2. Germline V gives CDR1 LGHNA, CDR2 YNFKEQ. V shed 4 bases and J 5 bases; nucleotides not matched to a gene: 8. The CDR3 runs 15 residues.

The V gene is TRBV4-1, the J gene TRBJ1-2; 9 bases fit TRBD1. The ends lost 4 bases at V and 6 bases at J; junction bases unmatched: 9. The germline V gene has CDR1 MGHRA and CDR2 YSYEKL. The CDR3 extends over 15 amino acids. This CDR3 is CASSRRTGVYDGYTF. The CDR3 bases are TGCGCCAGCAGCCGCAGGACAGGGGTTTATGATGGCTACACCTTC.

This clonotype was found a few times. The chain couples TRBV20-1 to TRBJ2-2, with 10 bases lining up with TRBD2. The CDR3 has 15 residues. V lost 6 bases to trimming and J lost 4 bases; unmatched junction nucleotides: 8. CDR1 is DFQATT, CDR2 SNEGSKA, per germline (reference sequence). The CDR3 loop reads CSAPDERGGTGELFF. The CDR3 DNA sequence: TGCAGTGCCCCCGATGAGCGGGGGGGCACCGGGGAGCTGTTTTTT.

The chain joins TRBV20-1 to TRBJ2-7, with TRBD2 matching 7 bases. The CDR3 consists of 14 residues. V lost 3 bases and J lost 2; bases outside the gene matches: 7. Per the germline V gene, CDR1 is DFQATT and CDR2 is SNEGSKA (reference sequence). As DNA, the CDR3 is TGCAGTGCTAGGAGTCGGCTAGCGGCCTACGAGCAGTACTTC. Protein: CSARSRLAAYEQYF.

The chain carries TRBV5-1 and TRBJ1-2; D is undetermined. The CDR3 has 13 amino acids. V lost 5 bases and J lost 1, with 9 bases in between. Germline CDR1 and CDR2: SGHRS and YFSETQ. The CDR3 sequence is CASRDELNYGYTF. In DNA, the CDR3 is TGCGCCAGCAGGGACGAGCTTAACTATGGCTACACCTTC.

V gene TRBV12-3 or TRBV12-4 combines with J gene TRBJ2-1; 9 nucleotides agree with TRBD1. This CDR3 comprises 14 residues. Trimming at V came to 3 bases and at J to 7 bases, leaving 4 bases not matched to a gene. The CDR3 nucleotides read TGTGCCAGCAGTTTGGGACAGGGTTGGAATGAGCAGTTCTTC. It translates to CASSLGQGWNEQFF.

The V and J genes are TRBV5-5 and TRBJ2-2; a weak D match, TRBD2 (5 bases). Germline values: CDR1 SGHKS, CDR2 YYEKEE (reference sequence). The CDR3 totals 17 residues. Trimming left V 1 base short and J 3 bases short, with 16 bases between. CDR3: CASSLKALLGYTGELFF. The CDR3 region has the DNA TGTGCCAGCAGCTTGAAAGCGTTACTAGGTTACACCGGGGAGCTGTTTTTT.

As concerns this clonotype: This may stem from a read error, because a much larger clone lies one nucleotide away. J is TRBJ2-7 and V is TRBV21-1; TRBD1, the table's D call, was not compared with the DNA. TRBV21-1 is deemed a pseudogene. The CDR3 loop spans 13 amino acids. As DNA, the CDR3 is TGTGCCAGGATGGGACAGGGAAGGGACGAGCAGTACTTC. Protein sequence: CARMGQGRDEQYF.

This clonotype is termed medium-sized (0.01 to 0.1%). The chain combines TRBV27 with TRBJ1-1, with D maybe TRBD1 (5 bases). In germline, CDR1 is MNHEY, CDR2 SMNVEV (reference sequence). CDR3 size: 13 residues. Trimming took off 3 bases at V and 4 bases at J, with 9 bases between the two ends. The CDR3 loop is CASSFRGGTEAFF. In nucleotides, the CDR3 is TGTGCCAGCAGTTTTCGGGGGGGCACTGAAGCTTTCTTT.

Points on this clonotype: A read error may be the cause here, since a much bigger clone is one base away. This chain joins TRBV20-1 and TRBJ2-5, with D perhaps TRBD1 (6 bases). This CDR3 is 16 amino acids long. V lost 3 bases and J 5 bases, leaving 22 bases between the germline ends. Germline CDR1 is DFQATT and CDR2 is SNEGSKA (reference sequence). The CDR3 region is CSASPIGPGAPETQYF. DNA for the CDR3: TGCAGTGCTAGCCCCATCGGGCCAGGGGCCCCGGAGACCCAGTACTTC.

This clonotype has only a few counts. This rearrangement joins TRBV6-1 to TRBJ2-3; D remains unclear. Germline V gives CDR1 MNHNS, CDR2 SASEGT. Trimming pared 8 bases from V and 4 bases from J, leaving 10 bases between. This CDR3 comprises 12 residues. CDR3 sequence reads: CASLSAADTQYF. The CDR3 nucleotides are TGTGCCAGCTTGAGTGCGGCAGATACGCAGTATTTT.

The table lists this clonotype with a few counts. The chain couples TRBV29-1 to TRBJ1-1; D gene uncertain. The CDR3 runs 13 residues. Trimming stripped 1 base from V and 5 bases from J, with 11 bases between. Germline-derived CDR1 and CDR2 are SQVTM and ANQGSEA. The CDR3, as DNA: TGCAGCGTTGAAGCTACTTGGGGAACTGAAGCTTTCTTT. It is translated as CSVEATWGTEAFF.

This clonotype was seen only a few times. J is TRBJ2-7 and V is TRBV10-3, with a weak D call TRBD1 (6 bases). This CDR3 is 12 amino acids long. Trimming took off 9 bases at V and 1 base at J, with 10 bases between the two ends. Germline V gene data show CDR1 as ENHRY and CDR2 as SYGVKD. CDR3: CAIGTPSYEQYF. The CDR3 DNA reads TGTGCCATTGGGACACCTTCCTACGAGCAGTACTTC.

A few counts support this clonotype. V and J are TRBV25-1 and TRBJ2-5, with TRBD1 matching 7 bases. The CDR3 length is 15 residues. Looked up from germline, CDR1 is MGHDK and CDR2 is SYGVNS. V shed 5 bases and J 2 bases; nucleotides not matched to a gene: 8. The CDR3 loop reads CASSRTRQGQETQYF. The CDR3 DNA sequence: TGTGCCAGCAGTCGAACCCGACAGGGACAAGAGACCCAGTACTTC.

This clonotype was recorded at least ten times. The chain links TRBV4-2 to TRBJ2-7, with 10 positions matching TRBD2. Trimming at V came to 4 bases and at J to 3 bases, leaving 6 bases not matched to a gene. Germline V gene data show CDR1 as LGHNA and CDR2 as YNFKEQ. The CDR3 is 15 residues long. The DNA for the CDR3 is TGTGCCAGCAGCCCATGGACTAGCGGACACTACGAGCAGTACTTC. Its protein product is CASSPWTSGHYEQYF.

This clonotype has more than one count but fewer than ten. The rearrangement links TRBV20-1 to TRBJ2-7; TRBD2 matches 9 bases. Germline lookup yields CDR1 DFQATT and CDR2 SNEGSKA (reference sequence). The length of the CDR3 is 14 residues. The J segment lost 2 bases and the V segment lost 4 bases, leaving 6 bases of the junction unmatched. This chain's CDR3 is CSANGGTSPYEQYF. The DNA of the CDR3 is TGCAGTGCTAATGGCGGGACTAGCCCCTACGAGCAGTACTTC.

The chain has TRBV9 and TRBJ1-2; 10 bases align to TRBD1. Germline trimming cut 4 bases from V and 3 bases from J; bases unmatched to any gene: 9. There are 16 residues in the CDR3. The germline V gene encodes CDR1 SGDLS and CDR2 YYNGEE. This CDR3 reads CASSSPGTGVHYGYTF. Written as DNA, the CDR3 is TGTGCCAGCAGCTCCCCGGGGACAGGGGTCCACTATGGCTACACCTTC.

This clonotype was observed a handful of times. J is TRBJ2-1 and V is TRBV12-5; 9 bases map to TRBD2. Germline trimming cut 0 bases from V and 4 bases from J; bases unmatched to any gene: 4. This CDR3 comprises 16 residues. Germline-derived CDR1 and CDR2 are LGHNT and FRNRAP. CDR3 nucleotide sequence: TGTGCTAGTGGTTTGGTAGTACTAGCGGGTTACAATGAGCAGTTCTTC. Translation: CASGLVVLAGYNEQFF.

The chain combines TRBV27 with TRBJ2-3, with 7 bases lining up with TRBD2. This CDR3 region has 13 residues. Trimming at V came to 6 bases and at J to 8 bases, leaving 8 bases not matched to a gene. The germline V gene encodes CDR1 MNHEY and CDR2 SMNVEV (reference sequence). CDR3 sequence: CASSYRLAATQYF. Written as DNA, the CDR3 is TGTGCCAGCAGCTACAGACTAGCCGCTACGCAGTATTTT.

There are a few counts of this clonotype. The chain employs TRBV6-1 and TRBJ2-3; no firm D call. This CDR3 comprises 12 residues. V was cut by 6 bases and J by 3 bases, with 7 bases left in between. Per the germline V gene, CDR1 is MNHNS and CDR2 is SASEGT. The CDR3 loop reads CASSAETDTQYF. The CDR3, as DNA: TGTGCCAGCAGCGCTGAAACAGATACGCAGTATTTT.

At least ten counts were recorded for this clonotype. The chain is built from TRBV21-1 and TRBJ2-2; no DNA check was done on the table's D call, TRBD1. TRBV21-1 is given as a pseudogene. The CDR3 consists of 15 residues. DNA for the CDR3: TGTGCCAGCAGCAAAAGGGGGAGCAACCCCGGGGAGCTGTTTTTT. Encoded protein: CASSKRGSNPGELFF.

This chain joins TRBV12-3 or TRBV12-4 and TRBJ2-5; D is possibly TRBD1 or TRBD2 (5 bases each). The CDR3 runs to 16 residues. Trimming took off 7 bases at V and 0 bases at J, with 18 bases between the two ends. The CDR3 sequence is CASTERGRGYQETQYF. As DNA, the CDR3 is TGTGCCAGCACCGAGAGGGGTCGCGGATACCAAGAGACCCAGTACTTC.

This clonotype was counted many times. V gene TRBV29-1 combines with J gene TRBJ1-4; weak D call: TRBD1 (5 bases). CDR3 size: 14 residues. Trimming shortened V by 7 bases and J by 4 bases, and 16 bases separated the two germline ends. Germline values: CDR1 SQVTM, CDR2 ANQGSEA. The CDR3 spells CSATEGSGNEKLFF. CDR3 DNA sequence: TGCAGCGCCACTGAGGGGAGCGGTAATGAAAAACTGTTTTTT.

V usage is TRBV12-3 or TRBV12-4 and J usage is TRBJ2-3; tentative D call: TRBD1 (5 bases). V lost 1 base to trimming and J lost 5 bases, with 10 bases between them. The CDR3 length is 14 residues. DNA for the CDR3: TGTGCCAGCAGTTTAGACAGGATGGGAGATACGCAGTATTTT. Its protein is CASSLDRMGDTQYF.

In this sample, this clonotype turned up a few times. The V and J genes are TRBV5-1 and TRBJ1-5; D is unresolved. The V and J ends lost 4 bases and 4 bases respectively, with 15 bases between them. The CDR3 runs to 15 residues. Germline V gene data show CDR1 as SGHRS and CDR2 as YFSETQ. This chain's CDR3 is CASSLGDGVNQPQHF. DNA of the CDR3: TGCGCCAGCAGCCTGGGAGACGGGGTTAATCAGCCCCAGCATTTT.

This clonotype was found a few times. The CDR3 region is CASSSAGTGYEQYF. CDR3 DNA: TGTGCCAGCAGTTCGGCCGGGACAGGGTACGAGCAGTACTTC. The V and J genes are TRBV12-3 or TRBV12-4 and TRBJ2-7; 9 bases match TRBD1. The CDR3 has 14 amino acids. The V gene end was trimmed by 4 bases and the J gene end by 4 bases; junction bases not matched to a gene: 5.